These 21 T cell receptor beta chains originate from one sample sequenced in a study of tumor and adjacent non-tumor tissue in lung cancer. RNA was extracted from bulk tissue without any cell sorting. More than 3 cm separated this lung sample from the edge of the tumor. Three rounds of nested PCR, following a modified ARM-PCR protocol, produced the TCRbeta library. One entry per CDR3 protein results from TCRdb running MiXCR on the multiplex PCR reads. This table has around 75,000 distinct CDR3 sequences, approximately 71% appearing once. Material for sequencing was distant non-tumor lung tissue. The receptors stem from a woman between 45 and 60 years old with non-small cell lung cancer.

Comments on this clonotype: At one of its ends the junction is not consistent with the germline gene, which may arise from a read error. V is TRBV11-1 and J is TRBJ2-3; D unresolved. Judging by the DNA end, TRBJ1-5 fits better; the J call may be wrong. Germline CDR1 SGHAT, CDR2 FQDESV (reference sequence). This CDR3 spans 14 amino acids. The CDR3 region is CASNLATGTDTQHF. In DNA form, the CDR3 reads TGTGCCAGCAACTTAGCGACCGGTACAGATACGCAGCATTTT.

As to this clonotype: This could be a read error, since a much larger clone is one nucleotide away. This rearrangement joins TRBV6-1 to TRBJ1-5; maybe TRBD1 (5 bases). The germline V gene has CDR1 MNHNS and CDR2 SASEGT. The CDR3 has 15 amino acids. DNA for the CDR3: TGTACCAGCAGAACAGAAGGAGGGGCTTCTCAGCCCCAGCATTTT. It translates to CTSRTEGGASQPQHF.

Worth noting for this clonotype: A much larger clone differs from this one at a single base, so this may be a read error. The V call is TRBV6-1, the J call TRBJ1-2; D is unresolved. The germline V gene has CDR1 MNHNS and CDR2 SASEGT. The CDR3 totals 15 residues. This CDR3 reads CVSAISPTENYGYTF. The CDR3 coding sequence is TGTGTCAGCGCCATCTCCCCAACAGAAAACTATGGCTACACCTTC.

This clonotype was seen only a few times. The CDR3: CASNTSGARETQYF. CDR3 sequence (DNA): TGTGCCAGCAATACCTCAGGGGCCCGTGAGACCCAGTACTTC. This chain links TRBV7-8 with TRBJ2-5; D might be TRBD1 (6 bases). V was cut by 7 bases and J by 5 bases, with 17 bases left in between. The V gene's germline CDR1 is SGHVS and CDR2 FQNEAQ. The length of the CDR3 is 14 residues.

The V gene is TRBV28, the J gene TRBJ1-6; D may be TRBD1 (6 bases). The CDR3 covers 16 residues. V was trimmed by 3 bases and J by 9 bases, leaving 18 bases between them. The germline V gene has CDR1 MDHEN and CDR2 SYDVKM. CDR3 protein: CASSLRRGARVSPLHF. In DNA, the CDR3 is TGTGCCAGCAGTTTGAGAAGGGGGGCGAGGGTTTCACCCCTCCACTTT.

As concerns this clonotype: A much larger clonotype is one base distant, so this may be a read error. The rearrangement uses TRBV6-1 and TRBJ2-1; D call uncertain. V dropped 3 bases and J dropped 9 bases, with 18 bases sitting between them. From germline, CDR1 is MNHNS and CDR2 SASEGT. CDR3 length: 15 residues. CDR3 sequence: CASSEGSTPSSEQFF. The CDR3 DNA sequence: TGTGCCAGCAGTGAGGGCAGTACACCCAGCAGTGAGCAGTTCTTC.

Concerning this clonotype: This may be a read error: a much more frequent sequence differs by one nucleotide. The chain recombines TRBV6-1 with TRBJ2-7; TRBD2 matches at 12 bases. Looked up from germline, CDR1 is MNHNS and CDR2 is SASEGT. This CDR3 is 15 amino acids long. Germline trimming cut 6 bases from V and 3 bases from J; bases unmatched to any gene: 6. The CDR3 coding sequence is TGTGCCAGCAGCTGTCTAGCGGGAGGGGGCTACGAGCAGTACTTC. It yields the protein CASSCLAGGGYEQYF.

This clonotype was seen a few times. With a much larger clone just one base away, this may be a read error. The chain uses TRBV7-9 and TRBJ2-7, with TRBD1 matching over 10 bases. The germline gives CDR1 SEHNR, CDR2 FQNEAQ (reference sequence). This CDR3 spans 14 amino acids. The CDR3 loop reads CASSSGQGYSEQCF. The CDR3 DNA sequence: TGTGCCAGCAGCTCGGGACAGGGGTATAGCGAGCAGTGCTTC.

This clonotype was observed a few times. This clone may be a read error of a much larger clone one base away. The chain carries TRBV20-1 and TRBJ2-1, with 14 bases lining up with TRBD2. V gave up 3 bases and J gave up 12 bases; unmatched junction bases: 10. The CDR3 covers 15 residues. Per germline, CDR1 DFQATT and CDR2 SNEGSKA (reference sequence). The CDR3 nucleotides are TGCAGTGCTAGCGATGGACTAGCGGGAGGTCGGGGGCAGTTCTTC. Protein sequence: CSASDGLAGGRGQFF.

As regards this clonotype: A read error may produce the germline difference seen at one junction end. V gene TRBV5-4 combines with J gene TRBJ2-1; 8 bases line up with TRBD2. Germline values: CDR1 SGHNT, CDR2 YYREEE (reference sequence). The CDR3 consists of 16 residues. CDR3 sequence: CTSSLKRESFYNEQFF. CDR3 bases: TGTACCAGCAGCCTCAAGCGGGAGAGCTTCTACAATGAGCAGTTCTTC.

This clonotype has at least ten counts. The chain joins TRBV4-3 to TRBJ2-1, with a tentative D call TRBD2 (5 bases). CDR3 length: 15 amino acids. The V end lost 4 bases, the J end lost 9 bases, and 19 bases lay between the germline ends. CDR1 is LGHNA and CDR2 is YSLEER in the germline V gene. CDR3 coding DNA: TGCGCCAGCAGCCGAACAAGTGGGAGTGAGGGTGAGCAGTTCTTC. Amino acid sequence: CASSRTSGSEGEQFF.

This clonotype was found many times. The chain couples TRBV20-1 to TRBJ1-5; 7 bases fit TRBD1. Germline values: CDR1 DFQATT, CDR2 SNEGSKA (reference sequence). This CDR3 comprises 16 residues. The V and J ends lost 2 bases and 1 base, in that order; junction bases with no gene match: 8. CDR3 sequence (DNA): TGCAGTGCTAGAAGGACAGGAGCCGGGAGCAATCAGCCCCAGCATTTT. As protein: CSARRTGAGSNQPQHF.

With regard to this clonotype: The junction shows a germline mismatch at one end, possibly a read error. V is TRBV6-2 or TRBV6-3 and J is TRBJ1-2; maybe TRBD1 (5 bases). This CDR3 comprises 20 residues. Germline CDR1 MNHEY, CDR2 SVGEGT. CDR3 in DNA: TGTGCCAGCAGTTACCGCGGCCCGGCGACAGCCTTCCCCGCGTTCTATAGCTACACCTTC. Encoded protein: CASSYRGPATAFPAFYSYTF.

As to this clonotype: Just one base apart from a much larger clone, this may be a read error. This chain links TRBV5-5 with TRBJ2-7, with 7 nucleotides matching TRBD1. CDR1 and CDR2 (germline): SGHKS, YYEKEE (reference sequence). J gave up 3 bases and V 0 bases, and 6 bases lay outside the gene matches. The CDR3 length is 15 residues. CDR3: CASSLAGDSYYEQYF. In DNA, the CDR3 is TGTGCCAGCAGCTTGGCCGGGGACAGTTACTACGAGCAGTACTTC.

In the case of this clonotype: This clone may be a read error of a much larger clone one base away. V gene TRBV7-6 combines with J gene TRBJ2-7; tentatively, D is TRBD1 or TRBD2 (6 bases each). V was shortened by 5 bases and J by 1 base, with 12 bases between the two germline ends. The CDR3 totals 14 residues. CDR1 is SGHVS, CDR2 FNYEAQ, per germline. The CDR3 nucleotides read TGTGCCAGCAGCAAGACTAGGGGGTCCTACGAGCAGTACTTC. This gives the protein CASSKTRGSYEQYF.

Note on this clonotype: A junction end diverges from the germline sequence, so it may reflect a read error. The V and J genes are TRBV5-4 and TRBJ2-1, with 8 bases fitting TRBD2. Per germline, CDR1 SGHNT and CDR2 YYREEE (reference sequence). The CDR3 runs to 16 residues. CDR3 bases: TGTGACAGCAGCTTAGGGACTAGGGGGAGGGCCCAGCCGCCGTTCTTC. It translates to CDSSLGTRGRAQPPFF.

Points on this clonotype: This sequence may be a read error, since a much larger clone differs from it by one base. The chain combines TRBV7-8 with TRBJ1-2, with a weak D call TRBD1 (6 bases). Germline V gene lookup returns CDR1 SGHVS and CDR2 FQNEAQ. This CDR3 region has 13 residues. The CDR3 protein is CASSPQGRGGYAF. The CDR3 DNA follows: TGTGCCAGCAGCCCTCAGGGGAGGGGTGGCTACGCCTTC. Full variable domain (outside the CDR3, taken from reference TRBV7-8 and TRBJ1-2): GAGVSQSPRYKVAKRGQDVALRCDPISGHVSLFWYQQALGQGPEFLTYFQNEAQLDKSGLPSDRFFAERPEGSVSTLKIQRTQQEDSAVYLCASSPQGRGGYAFGSGTRLTVV.

This clonotype was seen a single time. At one end the junction does not follow the germline gene, possibly because of a read error. CDR3 sequence: CASSLRRGSGTDAQYF. The CDR3 coding sequence is TGTGCCAGCAGTTTAAGGCGCGGGAGTGGCACAGATGCGCAGTATTTT. V gene TRBV12-3 or TRBV12-4 combines with J gene TRBJ2-3; TRBD2 matches 7 bases. This CDR3 spans 16 amino acids.

The CDR3 loop reads CASSLGQSMDNEQFF. Here the CDR3 DNA reads TGTGCCAGCAGCCTAGGACAGAGTATGGACAATGAGCAGTTCTTC. The genes are TRBV12-3 or TRBV12-4 and TRBJ2-1; weak D call: TRBD1 (6 bases). The CDR3 spans 15 residues. V was shortened by 6 bases and J by 5 bases, with 17 bases between the two germline ends.

This clonotype was counted at least ten times. This chain connects TRBV4-3 to TRBJ1-4; D uncertain. The CDR3 is 14 residues long. Germline V CDR1 and CDR2: LGHNA, YSLEER. Trimming shortened V by 0 bases and J by 8 bases, and 10 bases separated the two germline ends. Here the CDR3 reads CASSQDPREEKLFF. The CDR3 DNA follows: TGCGCCAGCAGCCAAGATCCGAGGGAGGAAAAACTGTTTTTT.

On this clonotype itself: One end of the junction fails to match germline, which may point to a read error. This rearrangement joins TRBV11-2 to TRBJ2-7; possible D gene TRBD2, 5 bases. The CDR3 has 14 residues. Germline V gives CDR1 SGHAT, CDR2 FQNNGV. The CDR3, as DNA: TGTGCCAGTAGCTTAGATCCATCGGGATGGGTGCAGTACTTC. Protein product: CASSLDPSGWVQYF. Combining the CDR3 with reference TRBV11-2 and TRBJ2-7 gives the whole variable domain EAGVAQSPRYKIIEKRQSVAFWCNPISGHATLYWYQQILGQGPKLLIQFQNNGVVDDSQLPKDRFSAERLKGVDSTLKIQPAKLEDSAVYLCASSLDPSGWVQYFGPGTRLTVT.